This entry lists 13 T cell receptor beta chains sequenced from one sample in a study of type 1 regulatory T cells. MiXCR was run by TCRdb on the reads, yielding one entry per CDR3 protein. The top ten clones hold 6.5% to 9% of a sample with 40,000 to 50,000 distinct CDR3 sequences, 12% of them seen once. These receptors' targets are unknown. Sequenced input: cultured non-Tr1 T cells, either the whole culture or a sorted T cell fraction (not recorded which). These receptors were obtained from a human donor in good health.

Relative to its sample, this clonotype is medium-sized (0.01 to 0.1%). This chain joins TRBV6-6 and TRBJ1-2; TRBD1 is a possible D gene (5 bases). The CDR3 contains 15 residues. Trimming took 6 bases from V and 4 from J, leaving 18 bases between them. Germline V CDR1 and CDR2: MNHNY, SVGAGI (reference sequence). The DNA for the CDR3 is TGTGCCAGCAGCCGGTCGGGACTTTCCCTCTATGGCTACACCTTC. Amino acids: CASSRSGLSLYGYTF.

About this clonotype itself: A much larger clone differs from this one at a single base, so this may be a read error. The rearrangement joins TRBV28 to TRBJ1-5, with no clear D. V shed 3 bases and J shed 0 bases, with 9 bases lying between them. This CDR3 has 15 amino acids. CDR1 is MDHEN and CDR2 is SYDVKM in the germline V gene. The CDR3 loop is CASSLEGHSNQPQHF. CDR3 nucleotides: TGTGCCAGCAGTTTGGAGGGCCATAGCAATCAGCCCCAGCATTTT.

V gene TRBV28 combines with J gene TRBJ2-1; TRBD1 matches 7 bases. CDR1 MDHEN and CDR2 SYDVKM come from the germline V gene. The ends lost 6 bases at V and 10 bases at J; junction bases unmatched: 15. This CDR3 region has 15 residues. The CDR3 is CASSSPGTEAYEQFF. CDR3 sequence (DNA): TGTGCCAGCAGCTCTCCCGGGACAGAAGCCTACGAGCAGTTCTTC.

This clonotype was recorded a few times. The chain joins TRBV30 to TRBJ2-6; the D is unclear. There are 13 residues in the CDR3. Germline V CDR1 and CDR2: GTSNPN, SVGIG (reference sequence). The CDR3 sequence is CGTEPSGANVLTF. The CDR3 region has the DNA TGTGGGACCGAACCCTCTGGGGCCAACGTCCTGACTTTC.

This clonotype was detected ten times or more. The CDR3 nucleotides read TGCAGTGCTAGGGTATCCGTCTATGGCTACACCTTC. Protein product: CSARVSVYGYTF. The rearrangement links TRBV20-1 to TRBJ1-2; D call uncertain. This CDR3 has 12 residues. Per germline, CDR1 DFQATT and CDR2 SNEGSKA (reference sequence). Trimming took 3 bases from V and 4 from J, leaving 9 bases between them.

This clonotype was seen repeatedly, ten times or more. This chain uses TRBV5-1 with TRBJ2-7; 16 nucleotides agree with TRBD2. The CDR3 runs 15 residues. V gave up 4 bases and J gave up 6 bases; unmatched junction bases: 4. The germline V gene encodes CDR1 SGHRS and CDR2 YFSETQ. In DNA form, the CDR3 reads TGCGCCAGCAGCGTCGGGACTAGCGGGAGGGCCGAGCAGTACTTC. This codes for CASSVGTSGRAEQYF.

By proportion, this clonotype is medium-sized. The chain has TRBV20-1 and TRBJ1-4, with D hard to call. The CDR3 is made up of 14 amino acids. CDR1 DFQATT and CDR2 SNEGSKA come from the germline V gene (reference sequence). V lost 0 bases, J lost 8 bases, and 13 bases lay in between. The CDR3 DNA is TGCAGTGCTAGAGACCCGATGGGATCCGAAAAACTGTTTTTT. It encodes CSARDPMGSEKLFF.

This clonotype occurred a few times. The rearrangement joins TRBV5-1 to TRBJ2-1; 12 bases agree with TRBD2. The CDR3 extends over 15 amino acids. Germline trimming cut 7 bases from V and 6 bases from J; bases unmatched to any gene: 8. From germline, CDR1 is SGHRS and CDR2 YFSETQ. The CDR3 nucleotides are TGCGCCAGCGCCCCCCCGGGACTAGCGGGCAATGAGCAGTTCTTC. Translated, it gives CASAPPGLAGNEQFF.

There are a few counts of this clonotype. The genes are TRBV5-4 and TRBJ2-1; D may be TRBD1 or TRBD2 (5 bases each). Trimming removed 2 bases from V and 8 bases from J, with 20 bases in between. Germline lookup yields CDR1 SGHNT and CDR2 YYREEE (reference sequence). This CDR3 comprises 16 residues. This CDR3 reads CASSFNQGPRRYEQFF. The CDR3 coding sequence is TGTGCCAGCAGCTTTAACCAGGGCCCCAGGAGGTATGAGCAGTTCTTC.

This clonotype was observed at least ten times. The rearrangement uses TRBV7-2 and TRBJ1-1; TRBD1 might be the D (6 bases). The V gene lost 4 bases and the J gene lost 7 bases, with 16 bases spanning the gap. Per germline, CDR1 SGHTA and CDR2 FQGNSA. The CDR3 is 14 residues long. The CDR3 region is CASSSRGRGIEAFF. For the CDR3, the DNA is TGTGCCAGCAGCTCAAGGGGCAGGGGAATTGAAGCTTTCTTT.

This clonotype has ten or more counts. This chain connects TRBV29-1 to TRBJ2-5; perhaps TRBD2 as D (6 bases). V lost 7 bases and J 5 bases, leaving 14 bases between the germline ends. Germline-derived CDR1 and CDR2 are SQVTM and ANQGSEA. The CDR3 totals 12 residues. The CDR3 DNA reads TGCAGCGGCGTGACTAGTGGGGAGACCCAGTACTTC. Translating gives CSGVTSGETQYF. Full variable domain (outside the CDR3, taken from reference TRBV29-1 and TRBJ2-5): SAVISQKPSRDICQRGTSLTIQCQVDSQVTMMFWYRQQPGQSLTLIATANQGSEATYESGFVIDKFPISRPNLTFSTLTVSNMSPEDSSIYLCSGVTSGETQYFGPGTRLLVL.

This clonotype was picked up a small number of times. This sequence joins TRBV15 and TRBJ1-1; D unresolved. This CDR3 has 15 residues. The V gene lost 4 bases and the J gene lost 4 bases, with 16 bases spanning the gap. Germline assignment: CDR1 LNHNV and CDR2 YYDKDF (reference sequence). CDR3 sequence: CATSTVGVMVTEAFF. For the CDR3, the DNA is TGTGCCACCAGCACAGTTGGGGTTATGGTCACTGAAGCTTTCTTT.

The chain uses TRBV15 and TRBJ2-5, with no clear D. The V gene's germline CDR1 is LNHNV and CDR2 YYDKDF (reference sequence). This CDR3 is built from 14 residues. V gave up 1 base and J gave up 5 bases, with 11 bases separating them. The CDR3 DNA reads TGTGCCACCAGCAGAGTAGGAGTGGGGGAGACCCAGTACTTC. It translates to CATSRVGVGETQYF.